This is a list of T cell receptor beta chains from one sample in a study of blood T cell repertoires in COVID-19. Using immunoSEQ multiplex PCR, the repertoire was profiled, and TCRdb retains in-frame clones only, with some absent. Here the sample spans roughly 150,000 clones, roughly nine tenths being singletons. The sequenced sample was peripheral blood. All receptors come from a woman in her sixties or seventies with acute or convalescent COVID-19. The conserved cysteine and the conserved F or W are not part of the CDR3 here. D genes are given only for firm matches. Clone size is stated in some rows and not others, as once, few, many or a class when expanded.

j_call clone_size d_call v_call cdr3_aa
TRBJ1-1 few NA TRBV14 ASSQTRGGTEAF
TRBJ2-1 NA TRBD2 TRBV9 ASSPGSRTRYNEQF
TRBJ1-2 NA NA TRBV29-1 SVPSGGARGYT
TRBJ2-1 NA NA TRBV2 ASSTTRKLYNEQF
TRBJ1-5 NA NA TRBV3-1/TRBV3-2 ASSQGEDQPQH
TRBJ2-3 NA NA TRBV10-1 ASSEILGGADTQY
TRBJ1-5 NA NA TRBV28 ASSLGQPQH
TRBJ2-1 NA TRBD2 TRBV10-3 AISKGLAGGQLSYNEQF
TRBJ1-1 NA TRBD1 TRBV7-6 ASSPIVGQGANTEAF
TRBJ1-1 NA TRBD1 TRBV28 ASSGDRGTF
TRBJ2-5 NA NA TRBV4-3 ASSQDADYQETQY
TRBJ2-5 NA NA TRBV7-2 ASSRNRVTQETQY
TRBJ1-1 NA NA TRBV2 ASREQGNTEAF
TRBJ1-6 few NA TRBV5-6 ASSSSPPGSTGNSPLH
TRBJ1-2 NA TRBD1 TRBV6-5 ASRTGARGGYT
TRBJ2-5 NA NA TRBV5-4 ASSLQGGETQY